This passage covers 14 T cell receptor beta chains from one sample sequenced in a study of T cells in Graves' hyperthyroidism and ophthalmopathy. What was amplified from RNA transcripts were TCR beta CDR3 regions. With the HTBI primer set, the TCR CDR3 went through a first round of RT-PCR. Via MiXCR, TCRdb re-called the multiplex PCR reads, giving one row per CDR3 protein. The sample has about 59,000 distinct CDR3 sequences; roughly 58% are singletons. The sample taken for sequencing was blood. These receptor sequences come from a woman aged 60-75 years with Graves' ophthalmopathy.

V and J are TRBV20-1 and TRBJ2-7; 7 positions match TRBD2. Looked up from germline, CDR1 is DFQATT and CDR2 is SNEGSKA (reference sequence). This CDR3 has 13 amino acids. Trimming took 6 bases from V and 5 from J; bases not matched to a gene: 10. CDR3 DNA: TGCAGTGCGCCGGGGGGAGTGGGAAACGAGCAGTACTTC. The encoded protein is CSAPGGVGNEQYF.

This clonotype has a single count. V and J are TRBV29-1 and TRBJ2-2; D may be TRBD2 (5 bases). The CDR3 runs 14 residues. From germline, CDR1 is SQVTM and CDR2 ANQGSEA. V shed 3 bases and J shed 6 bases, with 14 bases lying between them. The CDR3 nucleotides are TGCAGCGTTGATGGAGGCAGTATGCCCGGGGAGCTGTTTTTT. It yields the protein CSVDGGSMPGELFF.

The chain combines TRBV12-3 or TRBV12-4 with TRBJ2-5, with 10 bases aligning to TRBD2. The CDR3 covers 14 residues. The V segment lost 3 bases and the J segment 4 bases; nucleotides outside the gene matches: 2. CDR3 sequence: CASSFRTSGETQYF. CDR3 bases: TGTGCCAGCAGTTTTCGGACTAGCGGAGAGACCCAGTACTTC.

The CDR3 DNA sequence: TGTGCCAGCAGTTTCGGACAGGACAATCAGCCCTATGGCTACACCTTC. Protein: CASSFGQDNQPYGYTF. The chain uses TRBV6-5 and TRBJ1-2, with TRBD1 matching over 7 bases. The germline V gene encodes CDR1 MNHEY and CDR2 SVGAGI. The V segment lost 4 bases and the J segment 4 bases; nucleotides outside the gene matches: 12. The CDR3 length is 16 residues.

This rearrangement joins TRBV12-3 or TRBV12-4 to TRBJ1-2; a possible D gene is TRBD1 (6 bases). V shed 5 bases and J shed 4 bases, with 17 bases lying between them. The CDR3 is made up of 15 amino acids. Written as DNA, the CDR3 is TGTGCCAGCAGTACCGCCTTAACAGGGTGCTATGGCTACACCTTC. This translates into CASSTALTGCYGYTF.

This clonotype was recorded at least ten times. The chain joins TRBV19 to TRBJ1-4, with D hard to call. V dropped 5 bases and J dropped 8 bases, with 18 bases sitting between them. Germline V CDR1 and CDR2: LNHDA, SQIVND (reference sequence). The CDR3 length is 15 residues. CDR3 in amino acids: CASSPRQRRSEKLFF. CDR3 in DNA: TGTGCCAGTAGTCCCCGACAACGTCGCTCAGAAAAACTGTTTTTT. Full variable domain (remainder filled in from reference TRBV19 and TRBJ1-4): DGGITQSPKYLFRKEGQNVTLSCEQNLNHDAMYWYRQDPGQGLRLIYYSQIVNDFQKGDIAEGYSVSREKKESFPLTVTSAQKNPTAFYLCASSPRQRRSEKLFFGSGTQLSVL.

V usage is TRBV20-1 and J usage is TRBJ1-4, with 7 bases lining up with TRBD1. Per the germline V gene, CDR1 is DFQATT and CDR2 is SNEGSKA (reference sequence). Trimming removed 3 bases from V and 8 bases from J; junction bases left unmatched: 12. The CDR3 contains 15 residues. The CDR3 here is CSASGTGDWGEKLFF. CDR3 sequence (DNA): TGCAGTGCTAGCGGAACAGGGGACTGGGGGGAAAAACTGTTTTTT.

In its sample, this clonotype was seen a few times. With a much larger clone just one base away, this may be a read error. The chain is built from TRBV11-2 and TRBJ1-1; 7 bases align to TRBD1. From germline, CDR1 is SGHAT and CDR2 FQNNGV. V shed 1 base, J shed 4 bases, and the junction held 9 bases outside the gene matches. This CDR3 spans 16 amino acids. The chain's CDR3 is CASSLGQGGWSTEAFF. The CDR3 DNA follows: TGTGCCAGCAGCTTAGGGCAGGGGGGGTGGAGCACTGAAGCTTTCTTT.

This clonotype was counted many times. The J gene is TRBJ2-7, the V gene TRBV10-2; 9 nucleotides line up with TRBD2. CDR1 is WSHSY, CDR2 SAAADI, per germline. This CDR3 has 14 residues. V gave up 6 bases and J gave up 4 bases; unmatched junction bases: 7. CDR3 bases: TGCGCCAGCAGGGGGGCTAGCGGGAATTACGAGCAGTACTTC. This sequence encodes CASRGASGNYEQYF.

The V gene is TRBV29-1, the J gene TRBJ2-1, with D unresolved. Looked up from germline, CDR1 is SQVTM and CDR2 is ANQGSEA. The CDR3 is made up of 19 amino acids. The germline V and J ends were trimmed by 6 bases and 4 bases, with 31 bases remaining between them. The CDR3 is CSVAPQASSPPEGYNEQFF. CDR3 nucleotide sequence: TGCAGCGTAGCGCCTCAGGCCAGCTCACCACCTGAAGGATACAATGAGCAGTTCTTC.

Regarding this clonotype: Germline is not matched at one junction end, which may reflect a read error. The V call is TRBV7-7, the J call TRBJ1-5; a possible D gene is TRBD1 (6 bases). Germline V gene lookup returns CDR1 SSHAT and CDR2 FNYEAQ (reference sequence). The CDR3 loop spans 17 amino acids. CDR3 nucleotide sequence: TGTGCTAGCAGCCCCCTAACAGGGCCGCTGGGTAATCGGCCCCAGCATTTT. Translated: CASSPLTGPLGNRPQHF.

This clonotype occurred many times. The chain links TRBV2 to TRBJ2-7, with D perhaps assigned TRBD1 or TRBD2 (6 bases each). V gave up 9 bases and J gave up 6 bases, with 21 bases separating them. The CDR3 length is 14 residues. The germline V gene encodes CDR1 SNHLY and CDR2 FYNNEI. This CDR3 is CASGGRDLFPEQYF. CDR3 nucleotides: TGTGCCAGTGGGGGGCGGGACCTCTTCCCCGAGCAGTACTTC.

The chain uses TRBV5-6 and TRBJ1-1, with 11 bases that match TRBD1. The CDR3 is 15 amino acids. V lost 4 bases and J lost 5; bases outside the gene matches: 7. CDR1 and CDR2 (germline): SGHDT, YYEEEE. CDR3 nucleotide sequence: TGTGCCAGCAGCCTCCCCGGGACAGGGGGAACTGAAGCTTTCTTT. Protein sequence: CASSLPGTGGTEAFF.

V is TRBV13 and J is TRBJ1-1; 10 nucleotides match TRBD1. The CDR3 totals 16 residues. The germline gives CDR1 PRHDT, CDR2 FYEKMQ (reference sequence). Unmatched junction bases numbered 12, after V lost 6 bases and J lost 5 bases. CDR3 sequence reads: CASSSGTGEVWTEAFF. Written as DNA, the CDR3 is TGTGCCAGCAGTTCCGGGACAGGGGAAGTGTGGACTGAAGCTTTCTTT.